This T cell receptor (beta chain) was documented in a study of cytomegalovirus exposure and HLA in healthy donors. General study results and limits: In a later analysis, TCR beta V- and J-gene trimming was associated with a missense DCLRE1C variant. On later analysis, the bulk of CMV-associated TCR beta chains appeared to be HLA-restricted.

As for the donors, each was a healthy bone marrow donor. A multiplex PCR was run with 60 Vbeta primers and 13 Jbeta primers. Profiled with immunoSEQ multiplex PCR; TCRdb holds only in-frame clones, not every one. The data show about 130,000 clones, 80% seen once. On this clone itself: The antigen is unknown.

Material: PBMCs. This clonotype was obtained from a male donor in good health and CMV-seronegative.

The CDR3 sequence: CASGLAGALRAQYF. For the CDR3, the DNA is TGCGCCAGCGGACTAGCGGGGGCCCTCCGGGCCCAGTACTTC. V gene TRBV5-1 combines with J gene TRBJ2-5; 13 positions match TRBD2. The CDR3 covers 14 residues. Trimming removed 7 bases from V and 9 bases from J; junction bases left unmatched: 9. The germline CDR1 and CDR2 sequences are SGHRS and YFSETQ.